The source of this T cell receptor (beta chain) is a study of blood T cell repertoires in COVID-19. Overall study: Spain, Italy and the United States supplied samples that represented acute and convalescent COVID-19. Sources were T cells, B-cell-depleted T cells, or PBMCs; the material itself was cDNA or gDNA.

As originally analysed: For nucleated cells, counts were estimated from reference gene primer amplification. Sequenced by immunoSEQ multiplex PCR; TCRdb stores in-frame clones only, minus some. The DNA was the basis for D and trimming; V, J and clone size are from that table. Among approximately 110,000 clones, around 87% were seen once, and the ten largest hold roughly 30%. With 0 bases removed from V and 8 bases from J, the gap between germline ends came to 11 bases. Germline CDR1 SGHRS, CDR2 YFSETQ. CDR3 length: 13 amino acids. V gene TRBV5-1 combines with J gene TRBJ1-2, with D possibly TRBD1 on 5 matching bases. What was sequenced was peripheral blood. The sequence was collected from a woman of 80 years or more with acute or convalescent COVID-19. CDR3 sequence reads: CASSLGQFEGYTF. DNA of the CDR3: TGCGCCAGCAGCTTGGGACAGTTCGAGGGCTACACCTTC.